These 9 T cell receptor beta chains share one sample of origin, sequenced in a study of blood T cell repertoires in COVID-19. Here immunoSEQ multiplex PCR was the method, and the copy in TCRdb shows in-frame clones only, minus some. The profile shows some 76,000 clones, less than 90% of them singletons. The sample consisted of peripheral blood. These receptors all stem from a man aged 45 to 65 with COVID-19, enrolled during active disease.

The genes are TRBV5-6 and TRBJ1-4; D gene ambiguous. Trimming shortened V by 0 bases and J by 7 bases, and 10 bases separated the two germline ends. This CDR3 contains 14 residues. The V gene's germline CDR1 is SGHDT and CDR2 YYEEEE. CDR3 loop: CASSLEEAGEKLFF. CDR3 sequence (DNA): TGTGCCAGCAGCTTGGAAGAGGCGGGTGAAAAACTGTTTTTT.

The J gene is TRBJ2-2, the V gene TRBV11-2, with D unclear. Trimming shortened V by 1 base and J by 1 base, and 16 bases separated the two germline ends. CDR3 length: 18 residues. Germline values: CDR1 SGHAT, CDR2 FQNNGV. CDR3 coding DNA: TGTGCCAGCAGCTTAGCGTACAGCCAAACGCTGAACACCGGGGAGCTGTTTTTT. Its protein is CASSLAYSQTLNTGELFF.

V gene TRBV19 combines with J gene TRBJ2-4; 8 positions agree with TRBD1. The germline CDR1 and CDR2 sequences are LNHDA and SQIVND (reference sequence). The CDR3 is made up of 14 amino acids. The V gene end was trimmed by 6 bases and the J gene end by 10 bases; junction bases not matched to a gene: 11. CDR3 amino acids: CASSDRGLQGIQYF. The CDR3 DNA reads TGTGCCAGTAGCGACAGGGGTCTCCAAGGAATTCAGTACTTC.

The table lists this clone with a count of one. The rearrangement joins TRBV11-1 to TRBJ1-2, with a weak D call TRBD1 (5 bases). The germline V and J ends were trimmed by 10 bases and 4 bases, with 10 bases remaining between them. CDR3 length: 11 amino acids. Germline lookup yields CDR1 SGHAT and CDR2 FQDESV (reference sequence). CDR3 sequence: CATGGSYGYTF. In DNA form, the CDR3 reads TGTGCCACCGGGGGAAGCTATGGCTACACCTTC.

The genes are TRBV19 and TRBJ2-3; TRBD2 agrees at 11 bases. The CDR3 has 14 amino acids. CDR1 LNHDA and CDR2 SQIVND come from the germline V gene (reference sequence). Trimming at V came to 6 bases and at J to 4 bases, leaving 3 bases not matched to a gene. The CDR3 nucleotides are TGTGCCAGTAGGGAACTAGCGGGAGCAGATACGCAGTATTTT. It yields the protein CASRELAGADTQYF.

This chain connects TRBV7-9 to TRBJ1-2; a possible D gene is TRBD1 (5 bases). Deletions cut 5 bases from V and 0 bases from J, with 13 bases between. This CDR3 has 15 amino acids. From germline, CDR1 is SEHNR and CDR2 FQNEAQ (reference sequence). The CDR3 sequence is CASSPRGRANYGYTF. The CDR3, as DNA: TGTGCCAGCAGCCCCCGGGGGAGGGCTAACTATGGCTACACCTTC.

This clone was seen a handful of times. This chain connects TRBV3-1 (or the pseudogene TRBV3-2) to TRBJ2-1; TRBD2 is a possible D gene (5 bases). CDR1 and CDR2 from the germline V gene are LGHDT and YNNKEL (reference sequence). The CDR3 runs 17 residues. Trimming stripped 1 base from V and 7 bases from J, with 20 bases between. CDR3 sequence reads: CASSQVRLVRGINEQFF. DNA for the CDR3: TGTGCCAGCAGCCAAGTACGGCTAGTTCGGGGAATTAATGAGCAGTTCTTC.

The J gene is TRBJ2-1, the V gene TRBV12-5; 8 nucleotides match TRBD1. The germline V gene has CDR1 LGHNT and CDR2 FRNRAP. With 1 base clipped from V and 9 bases from J, the junction kept 8 bases outside the gene matches. There are 15 residues in the CDR3. The CDR3 DNA sequence: TGTGCTAGTGGTTTGGAAGTAGGACAGGGCGGTGAGCAGTTCTTC. Translating gives CASGLEVGQGGEQFF.

CDR3 bases: TGTGCCAGTAGTACCTCGGGACAGGGTAATGAAAAACTGTTTTTT. Protein product: CASSTSGQGNEKLFF. The chain has TRBV19 and TRBJ1-4; TRBD1 matches at 9 bases. The CDR3 totals 15 residues. The V gene end was trimmed by 4 bases and the J gene end by 4 bases; junction bases not matched to a gene: 4. CDR1 LNHDA and CDR2 SQIVND come from the germline V gene (reference sequence).